The sequence of this T cell receptor beta chain was determined in a study of blood T cell repertoires in COVID-19. Study-level background: The United States, Italy and Spain supplied acute and convalescent COVID-19 samples. The analysed material was cDNA or gDNA that came from T cells, B-cell-depleted T cells, or PBMCs.

Recruited during active infection, patients (from Seattle) were subsequently followed longitudinally. In the authors' workflow: The assay estimated nucleated cells by amplifying reference gene primers. Sequenced by immunoSEQ multiplex PCR; TCRdb stores in-frame clones only, minus some. V and J calls plus clone size are reproduced from that table; the DNA served to infer D and trimming. Among about 52,000 clones listed, about 81% were seen once. What was sequenced was peripheral blood. The clonotype was recovered from an elderly woman with COVID-19, enrolled during active disease.

The DNA of the CDR3 is TGTGCCATCAGTGGTGACAGGGGCAATCAGCCCCAGCATTTT. Its protein product is CAISGDRGNQPQHF. V is TRBV10-3 and J is TRBJ1-5; 7 bases fit TRBD1. Looked up from germline, CDR1 is ENHRY and CDR2 is SYGVKD. This CDR3 is built from 14 residues. J lost 2 bases, V lost 4 bases, and 2 bases had no gene match.